What follows are 22 T cell receptor beta chains derived from one specimen sequenced in a study of cytomegalovirus exposure and HLA in healthy donors. Using immunoSEQ multiplex PCR, the repertoire was profiled, and TCRdb retains in-frame clones only, with some absent. The sample has approximately 98,000 clones; nearly 97% are singletons. The specimen sequenced was PBMCs. The receptors were gathered from a woman aged 18-29 years in good health and CMV-seronegative.

The J gene is TRBJ2-2, the V gene TRBV7-2; D uncertain. The CDR3 consists of 15 residues. The V gene's germline CDR1 is SGHTA and CDR2 FQGNSA. The V end was cut by 2 bases, the J end by 1 base, with 8 bases between. DNA for the CDR3: TGTGCCAGCAGCTTACGGTCCGGGAACACCGGGGAGCTGTTTTTT. Translation: CASSLRSGNTGELFF.

V and J are TRBV14 and TRBJ1-3; D unclear. The germline V gene has CDR1 SGHDN and CDR2 FVKESK. V lost 1 base and J 0 bases, leaving 7 bases between the germline ends. The CDR3 has 15 amino acids. CDR3 residues: CASSQVPNSGNTIYF. The CDR3 DNA reads TGTGCCAGCAGCCAAGTTCCCAACTCTGGAAACACCATATATTTT.

The V gene is TRBV5-6, the J gene TRBJ2-4; the D gene is possibly TRBD1 (5 bases). The CDR3 sequence is 14 residues long. The germline V and J ends were trimmed by 4 bases and 6 bases, with 14 bases remaining between them. CDR1 and CDR2 from the germline V gene are SGHDT and YYEEEE. The CDR3, as DNA: TGTGCCAGCAGCCGCGACAGTGATCTAAACATTCAGTACTTC. It is translated as CASSRDSDLNIQYF. The full variable domain, its missing parts supplied by reference TRBV5-6 and TRBJ2-4, is DAGVTQSPTHLIKTRGQQVTLRCSPKSGHDTVSWYQQALGQGPQFIFQYYEEEERQRGNFPDRFSGHQFPNYSSELNVNALLLGDSALYLCASSRDSDLNIQYFGAGTRLSVL.

The chain combines TRBV7-2 with TRBJ2-5; TRBD2 matches at 15 bases. The germline V gene encodes CDR1 SGHTA and CDR2 FQGNSA. The length of the CDR3 is 18 residues. The junction had 8 bases not matched to a gene; V was cut back by 1 base and J by 5 bases. The CDR3 region has the DNA TGTGCCAGCAGCTTAGGAAGGACTAGCGGGGGGGCTTGGGAGACCCAGTACTTC. Translation gives CASSLGRTSGGAWETQYF.

This chain links TRBV5-4 with TRBJ1-2; 7 positions match TRBD1. Unmatched junction bases numbered 1, after V lost 1 base and J lost 4 bases. CDR3 length: 13 amino acids. CDR1 SGHNT and CDR2 YYREEE come from the germline V gene (reference sequence). The CDR3 region is CASSLTGVYGYTF. CDR3 nucleotides: TGTGCCAGCAGCTTGACAGGGGTCTATGGCTACACCTTC. The full variable domain, completed using reference TRBV5-4 and TRBJ1-2, is ETGVTQSPTHLIKTRGQQVTLRCSSQSGHNTVSWYQQALGQGPQFIFQYYREEENGRGNFPPRFSGLQFPNYSSELNVNALELDDSALYLCASSLTGVYGYTFGSGTRLTVV.

The rearrangement uses TRBV6-1 and TRBJ2-7, with 7 bases lining up with TRBD1. The junction had 5 bases not matched to a gene; V was cut back by 9 bases and J by 0 bases. Germline V lookup: CDR1 MNHNS, CDR2 SASEGT. The CDR3 consists of 13 residues. CDR3 in DNA: TGTGCCAGTCAACAGGGGACCTCCTACGAGCAGTACTTC. Residues: CASQQGTSYEQYF.

This clone is a singleton in its sample. This sequence joins TRBV2 and TRBJ1-1; 7 nucleotides agree with TRBD1. Germline V gene data show CDR1 as SNHLY and CDR2 as FYNNEI. This CDR3 is built from 13 residues. With V trimmed by 6 bases and J by 10 bases, 11 bases remained unmatched. The CDR3 bases are TGTGCCAGCAGCCCCGGACAGGTTTTTGGAGCTTTCTTT. Its translation is CASSPGQVFGAFF.

The J gene is TRBJ2-1, the V gene TRBV7-8, with 10 bases matching TRBD2. Germline assignment: CDR1 SGHVS and CDR2 FQNEAQ. V gave up 5 bases and J gave up 8 bases; unmatched junction bases: 9. This CDR3 contains 15 residues. The CDR3 nucleotides read TGTGCCAGCAGCCCGGGACTAGCGTTCATCGATGAGCAGTTCTTC. This encodes CASSPGLAFIDEQFF.

V usage is TRBV29-1 and J usage is TRBJ2-4; 13 nucleotides align to TRBD2. With 7 bases clipped from V and 1 base from J, the junction kept 10 bases outside the gene matches. The germline V gene has CDR1 SQVTM and CDR2 ANQGSEA. The CDR3 is 17 amino acids. The CDR3, as DNA: TGCAGCGCTGCGGGACTAGCGGGGAGAGGGGCCAAAAACATTCAGTACTTC. This sequence encodes CSAAGLAGRGAKNIQYF.

Points on this clone: The sample carries other DNA sequences with the same CDR3. The V and J genes are TRBV10-2 and TRBJ1-5; weak D call: TRBD1 (5 bases). The CDR3 totals 16 residues. The germline gives CDR1 WSHSY, CDR2 SAAADI. Trimming took off 0 bases at V and 1 base at J, with 10 bases between the two ends. The CDR3 region is CASSESPGNSNQPQHF. DNA of the CDR3: TGCGCCAGCAGTGAGTCGCCAGGGAACAGCAATCAGCCCCAGCATTTT.

To note about this clone: At one end the junction does not follow the germline gene, possibly because of a read error. The V call is TRBV6-1, the J call TRBJ2-1, with TRBD1 as a possible D gene (6 bases). The CDR3 length is 15 residues. The germline V gene has CDR1 MNHNS and CDR2 SASEGT. The CDR3, as DNA: TGTGCCAGCACTGAACAGGGTACGTCCTACAATGAGCAGTTCTTC. It encodes CASTEQGTSYNEQFF.

V usage is TRBV4-1 and J usage is TRBJ2-2; TRBD2 aligns across 10 bases. This CDR3 is 18 amino acids long. Germline CDR1 and CDR2: MGHRA and YSYEKL. The junction had 7 bases not matched to a gene; V was cut back by 2 bases and J by 1 base. The CDR3 nucleotides are TGCGCCAGCAGCCAATTACTCATAGCGGGGGGGAACACCGGGGAGCTGTTTTTT. It translates to CASSQLLIAGGNTGELFF.

This chain uses TRBV4-1 with TRBJ2-5; D is uncertain. V lost 1 base and J 5 bases, leaving 14 bases between the germline ends. The CDR3 covers 15 residues. CDR1 is MGHRA and CDR2 is YSYEKL in the germline V gene. The CDR3 protein is CASSQVFGSTETQYF. CDR3 DNA sequence: TGCGCCAGCAGCCAAGTTTTCGGGTCCACCGAGACCCAGTACTTC.

The chain is built from TRBV7-2 and TRBJ1-2, with unresolved D. V was cut by 5 bases and J by 4 bases, with 11 bases left in between. CDR1 SGHTA and CDR2 FQGNSA come from the germline V gene. The CDR3 sequence is 13 residues long. CDR3 in amino acids: CASSPQVGYGYTF. The CDR3 bases are TGTGCCAGCAGCCCTCAGGTGGGCTATGGCTACACCTTC. Based on the CDR3 plus reference TRBV7-2 and TRBJ1-2, the full variable domain is GAGVSQSPSNKVTEKGKDVELRCDPISGHTALYWYRQSLGQGLEFLIYFQGNSAPDKSGLPSDRFSAERTGGSVSTLTIQRTQQEDSAVYLCASSPQVGYGYTFGSGTRLTVV.

This rearrangement joins TRBV2 to TRBJ2-3, with D possibly TRBD1 on 6 matching bases. Germline lookup yields CDR1 SNHLY and CDR2 FYNNEI. CDR3 length equals 17 residues. V lost 4 bases and J lost 0, with 17 bases in between. The CDR3 coding sequence is TGTGCCAGCAGTGCTCCCTTGGACAGACCTAGCACAGATACGCAGTATTTT. Protein sequence: CASSAPLDRPSTDTQYF.

The CDR3 bases are TGTGCCAGCAGATTTACCAGCGGGGGGGCCGGGGAGCAGTACTTC. Its translation: CASRFTSGGAGEQYF. The chain recombines TRBV7-2 with TRBJ2-7; TRBD2 agrees at 10 bases. Germline V CDR1 and CDR2: SGHTA, FQGNSA. Trimming cost V 6 bases and J 7 bases; bases outside gene matches: 12. The length of the CDR3 is 15 residues.

The rearrangement joins TRBV19 to TRBJ2-7; tentative D call: TRBD2 (6 bases). The CDR3 covers 14 residues. Trimming took off 1 base at V and 3 bases at J, with 10 bases between the two ends. Germline CDR1 LNHDA, CDR2 SQIVND (reference sequence). CDR3 bases: TGTGCCAGTAGTATAGCGGAGGGCAGCTACGAGCAGTACTTC. It specifies CASSIAEGSYEQYF.

J is TRBJ2-7 and V is TRBV19; 8 bases fit TRBD1. From germline, CDR1 is LNHDA and CDR2 SQIVND (reference sequence). The CDR3 sequence is 16 residues long. With V trimmed by 2 bases and J by 3 bases, 9 bases remained unmatched. CDR3 protein: CASSIKSFDRGYEQYF. The CDR3 nucleotides read TGTGCCAGTAGTATAAAAAGTTTCGACAGGGGCTACGAGCAGTACTTC.

The rearrangement links TRBV7-2 to TRBJ2-1; TRBD2 aligns across 7 bases. Germline loops: CDR1 SGHTA, CDR2 FQGNSA. Trimming cost V 5 bases and J 4 bases; bases outside gene matches: 11. The CDR3 has 16 amino acids. CDR3 coding DNA: TGTGCCAGCAGCAGGAAAGCGGGACCACCTTACAATGAGCAGTTCTTC. This sequence encodes CASSRKAGPPYNEQFF.

The rearrangement links TRBV6-1 to TRBJ2-2; D possibly corresponds to TRBD1 (6 bases). The CDR3 length is 13 residues. CDR1 is MNHNS and CDR2 is SASEGT in the germline V gene. With 7 bases removed from V and 5 bases from J, the gap between germline ends came to 11 bases. CDR3 loop: CASTSGETGELFF. The CDR3, as DNA: TGTGCCAGCACCTCAGGGGAAACCGGGGAGCTGTTTTTT.

This sequence joins TRBV4-1 and TRBJ2-5, with 7 positions matching TRBD2. The length of the CDR3 is 15 residues. J gave up 3 bases and V 3 bases, and 7 bases lay outside the gene matches. Germline CDR1 and CDR2: MGHRA and YSYEKL. CDR3 residues: CASSHVASGEETQYF. Written as DNA, the CDR3 is TGCGCCAGCAGCCACGTGGCTAGCGGTGAAGAGACCCAGTACTTC.

V and J are TRBV7-8 and TRBJ2-5; 8 bases line up with TRBD1. J was trimmed by 1 base and V by 5 bases; bases with no gene match: 6. This CDR3 contains 15 residues. The germline CDR1 and CDR2 sequences are SGHVS and FQNEAQ. The DNA for the CDR3 is TGTGCCAGCAGCCTACGGACAGGGCGCCAAGAGACCCAGTACTTC. Encoded protein: CASSLRTGRQETQYF. The variable domain in full, with the rest retrieved from reference TRBV7-8 and TRBJ2-5, is GAGVSQSPRYKVAKRGQDVALRCDPISGHVSLFWYQQALGQGPEFLTYFQNEAQLDKSGLPSDRFFAERPEGSVSTLKIQRTQQEDSAVYLCASSLRTGRQETQYFGPGTRLLVL.